This T cell receptor (beta chain) was profiled in a study of T cells after yellow fever vaccination. Study-level information: The fractions with low cell numbers were processed using SMART-Seq v4 Ultra Low Input.

This clonotype was seen more than once but under ten times. Its specificity is not known. The V and J ends lost 5 bases and 3 bases respectively, with 23 bases between them. CDR3 length equals 18 residues. Germline CDR1 SGHAT, CDR2 FQNNGV. TCR cDNA was made by 5'RACE template switching, adding a universal primer site and UMIs. TCRdb independently ran MiXCR on the 5' RACE reads; one entry per CDR3 protein. This table holds some 600,000 distinct CDR3 sequences, approximately 16% found once. Study-level points and caveats: A faster peak, day 5 versus 15, was reached by the weaker secondary response. A small share of clonotypes appeared in both CD4 and CD8 compartments.

The chain carries TRBV11-2 and TRBJ2-4; possibly TRBD2 for D (6 bases). The source was PBMCs, collected 5 to 6 days after the first yellow fever vaccination. The TCR comes from a man aged 18-30 years who received the YFV17D yellow fever vaccine. The CDR3 DNA reads TGTGCCAGCAGCCTAAGGAGGGTGCAGGGCTTGGGCAAAAACATTCAGTACTTC. It specifies CASSLRRVQGLGKNIQYF.